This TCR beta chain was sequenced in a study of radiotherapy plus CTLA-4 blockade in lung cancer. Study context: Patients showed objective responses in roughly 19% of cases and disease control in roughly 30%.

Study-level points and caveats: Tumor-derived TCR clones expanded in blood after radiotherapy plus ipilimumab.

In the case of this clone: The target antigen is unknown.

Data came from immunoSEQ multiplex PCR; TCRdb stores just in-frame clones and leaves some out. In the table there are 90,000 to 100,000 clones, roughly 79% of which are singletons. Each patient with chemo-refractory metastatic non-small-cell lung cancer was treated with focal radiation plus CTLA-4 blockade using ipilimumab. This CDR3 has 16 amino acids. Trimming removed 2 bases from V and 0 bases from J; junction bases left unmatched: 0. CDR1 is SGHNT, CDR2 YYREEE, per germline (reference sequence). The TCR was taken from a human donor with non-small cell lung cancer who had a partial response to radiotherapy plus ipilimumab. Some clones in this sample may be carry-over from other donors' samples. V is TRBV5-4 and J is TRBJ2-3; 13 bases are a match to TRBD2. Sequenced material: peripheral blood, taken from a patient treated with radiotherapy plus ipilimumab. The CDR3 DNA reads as TGTGCCAGCAGCTTACTAGCGGGAGGGAGCACAGATACGCAGTATTTT. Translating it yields CASSLLAGGSTDTQYF.